The next 18 T cell receptor beta chains were all read from a single sample in a study of blood T cells in healthy people across ages. With a J-beta primer mix and a sample-barcoded 5' primer, a second PCR ran about 6 to 11 cycles. TCRdb analysed the 5' RACE reads with MiXCR anew, one entry per CDR3 protein. This sample yields 1.2 million to 1.5 million distinct CDR3 sequences, of which 40% to 50% are seen a single time; under 8% belongs to the top ten. The source material was blood. The receptor set was obtained from a woman aged 18-29 years in good health.

This clonotype was recorded at least ten times. V usage is TRBV2 and J usage is TRBJ2-7; unclear D gene. This CDR3 comprises 11 residues. The germline gives CDR1 SNHLY, CDR2 FYNNEI. The germline V and J ends were trimmed by 4 bases and 3 bases, with 4 bases remaining between them. The DNA for the CDR3 is TGTGCCAGCAGTGGTCGCTACGAGCAGTACTTC. Translating it yields CASSGRYEQYF.

This chain joins TRBV3-1 and TRBJ2-7, with a weak D call TRBD1 (6 bases). Germline loops: CDR1 LGHDT, CDR2 YNNKEL (reference sequence). Trimming took 2 bases from V and 7 from J, leaving 9 bases between them. The CDR3 contains 12 residues. CDR3 in DNA: TGTGCCAGCAGCCAATGGCAGGGGGAGCAGTACTTC. As protein: CASSQWQGEQYF.

The chain carries TRBV28 and TRBJ1-5; D may be TRBD1 (5 bases). CDR3 size: 15 residues. Trimming took off 6 bases at V and 2 bases at J, with 14 bases between the two ends. Germline V gene lookup returns CDR1 MDHEN and CDR2 SYDVKM. CDR3 sequence (DNA): TGTGCCAGCAGCCGCAGGGTCGGGGGCAATCAGCCCCAGCATTTT. Protein: CASSRRVGGNQPQHF.

There are a few counts of this clonotype. This rearrangement joins TRBV11-2 to TRBJ2-5, with a tentative D call TRBD2 (7 bases). V lost 5 bases to trimming and J lost 3 bases, with 16 bases between them. The CDR3 runs to 15 residues. Germline assignment: CDR1 SGHAT and CDR2 FQNNGV. The CDR3 DNA sequence: TGTGCCAGCAGCATAGGGGGGGTATGGGAAGAGACCCAGTACTTC. Its translation is CASSIGGVWEETQYF.

The V call is TRBV10-3, the J call TRBJ1-1; TRBD1 matches at 8 bases. V lost 4 bases and J lost 4; bases outside the gene matches: 5. This CDR3 has 14 residues. Germline CDR1 and CDR2: ENHRY and SYGVKD. The CDR3 coding sequence is TGTGCCATCAGTGGGACAGGGACGGGCACTGAAGCTTTCTTT. As protein: CAISGTGTGTEAFF.

This clonotype has more than one count but fewer than ten. V gene TRBV10-1 combines with J gene TRBJ2-1; 12 bases fit TRBD2. Germline CDR1 WNHNN, CDR2 SYGVQD (reference sequence). V lost 3 bases and J lost 5; bases outside the gene matches: 5. The CDR3 covers 16 residues. CDR3 sequence reads: CASSDETSGRNNEQFF. The DNA of the CDR3 is TGCGCCAGCAGTGATGAGACTAGCGGGAGAAACAATGAGCAGTTCTTC.

In this sample, this clonotype turned up a few times. CDR3 in amino acids: CASSEHPGGGLTGTGELFF. DNA of the CDR3: TGTGCCAGCAGCGAACATCCGGGGGGGGGACTAACAGGAACCGGGGAGCTGTTTTTT. The chain links TRBV9 to TRBJ2-2; 8 bases align to TRBD2. V lost 3 bases, J lost 5 bases, and 18 bases stayed unmatched. The germline gives CDR1 SGDLS, CDR2 YYNGEE. The CDR3 is 19 amino acids. Full variable domain (remainder filled in from reference TRBV9 and TRBJ2-2): DSGVTQTPKHLITATGQRVTLRCSPRSGDLSVYWYQQSLDQGLQFLIQYYNGEERAKGNILERFSAQQFPDLHSELNLSSLELGDSALYFCASSEHPGGGLTGTGELFFGEGSRLTVL.

The chain employs TRBV7-8 and TRBJ1-4; D gene uncertain. Trimming left V 4 bases short and J 8 bases short, with 11 bases between. CDR3 size: 13 residues. Germline CDR1 and CDR2: SGHVS and FQNEAQ. The CDR3 loop reads CASSWGGLEKLFF. The CDR3 nucleotides read TGTGCCAGCAGCTGGGGAGGGTTGGAAAAACTGTTTTTT.

This sequence joins TRBV27 and TRBJ1-1, with 7 bases identical to TRBD1. Per the germline V gene, CDR1 is MNHEY and CDR2 is SMNVEV (reference sequence). V gave up 6 bases and J gave up 4 bases; unmatched junction bases: 11. The CDR3 loop spans 15 amino acids. The CDR3 bases are TGTGCCAGCAGGCTCCAGGGGGGGGTTCGCACTGAAGCTTTCTTT. It encodes CASRLQGGVRTEAFF.

The rearrangement uses TRBV9 and TRBJ1-1; a weak D match, TRBD1 (5 bases). Germline V gives CDR1 SGDLS, CDR2 YYNGEE. V lost 4 bases and J lost 3, with 16 bases in between. The CDR3 has 15 amino acids. The CDR3 here is CASSPAVQGYTEAFF. In DNA, the CDR3 is TGTGCCAGCAGCCCAGCGGTCCAGGGCTACACTGAAGCTTTCTTT. The whole variable domain, filled in from reference TRBV9 and TRBJ1-1, reads DSGVTQTPKHLITATGQRVTLRCSPRSGDLSVYWYQQSLDQGLQFLIQYYNGEERAKGNILERFSAQQFPDLHSELNLSSLELGDSALYFCASSPAVQGYTEAFFGQGTRLTVV.

The table lists this clonotype with a few counts. The V and J genes are TRBV12-5 and TRBJ2-1; 12 positions match TRBD2. CDR3 length equals 19 residues. In germline, CDR1 is LGHNT, CDR2 FRNRAP. The V and J ends lost 0 bases and 3 bases, in that order; junction bases with no gene match: 9. CDR3 residues: CASGLVVTSGGGHYNEQFF. As DNA, the CDR3 is TGTGCTAGTGGTTTGGTAGTGACTAGCGGGGGAGGGCACTACAATGAGCAGTTCTTC.

In its sample, this clonotype was seen a few times. This chain joins TRBV12-3 or TRBV12-4 and TRBJ1-2; D is unresolved. Trimming stripped 6 bases from V and 7 bases from J, with 15 bases between. The CDR3 runs to 13 residues. CDR3 coding DNA: TGTGCCAGCAGCTCTCAGGACCAGGCTGGCTACACCTTC. This codes for CASSSQDQAGYTF.

This chain links TRBV10-3 with TRBJ1-5; 8 nucleotides line up with TRBD1. Germline V lookup: CDR1 ENHRY, CDR2 SYGVKD. The CDR3 loop spans 14 amino acids. V gave up 6 bases and J gave up 7 bases; unmatched junction bases: 8. In DNA form, the CDR3 reads TGTGCCATCAGGTCGGACAGGGAGAGCCAGCCCCAGCATTTT. This sequence encodes CAIRSDRESQPQHF.

The rearrangement joins TRBV28 to TRBJ1-1; D is ambiguous. The CDR3 is made up of 15 amino acids. The V end was cut by 3 bases, the J end by 4 bases, with 15 bases between. In germline, CDR1 is MDHEN, CDR2 SYDVKM. The CDR3 bases are TGTGCCAGCAGTTTGGGGTCGGTGGGCGCCACTGAAGCTTTCTTT. Translating it yields CASSLGSVGATEAFF.

In this sample, this clonotype turned up once. The chain carries TRBV7-2 and TRBJ2-1; 10 nucleotides match TRBD2. Germline V gene data show CDR1 as SGHTA and CDR2 as FQGNSA. Trimming took 0 bases from V and 13 from J; bases not matched to a gene: 12. CDR3 length equals 16 residues. The CDR3 protein is CASSLAGLAGAETQFF. CDR3 nucleotides: TGTGCCAGCAGCTTAGCGGGGCTAGCGGGAGCTGAGACCCAGTTCTTC.

The rearrangement joins TRBV29-1 to TRBJ2-5, with TRBD1 matching 9 bases. Germline CDR1 reads SQVTM; CDR2 reads ANQGSEA. This CDR3 is built from 12 residues. Germline trimming cut 6 bases from V and 11 bases from J; bases unmatched to any gene: 10. The CDR3 here is CSVTGGLNEQYF. The CDR3, as DNA: TGCAGCGTGACAGGGGGTTTGAATGAGCAGTACTTC.

As for this clonotype: The missing conserved phenylalanine or tryptophan at the end of this CDR3 makes a read error likely. The chain links TRBV4-1 to TRBJ2-7; possibly TRBD1 for D (5 bases). Trimming shortened V by 1 base and J by 2 bases, and 12 bases separated the two germline ends. The germline V gene has CDR1 MGHRA and CDR2 YSYEKL. There are 15 residues in the CDR3. This CDR3 reads CASSQVVGQTYEQYI. As DNA, the CDR3 is TGCGCCAGCAGCCAAGTCGTGGGGCAAACCTACGAGCAGTACATC.

The chain employs TRBV9 and TRBJ2-1; 10 nucleotides line up with TRBD2. CDR3 size: 19 residues. Germline V gene data show CDR1 as SGDLS and CDR2 as YYNGEE. The junction had 16 bases not matched to a gene; V was cut back by 0 bases and J by 7 bases. CDR3 sequence (DNA): TGTGCCAGCAGCGTAGGTTCTCCTAGCGGGAGTCGTGGGGGAAATGAGCAGTTCTTC. It specifies CASSVGSPSGSRGGNEQFF.